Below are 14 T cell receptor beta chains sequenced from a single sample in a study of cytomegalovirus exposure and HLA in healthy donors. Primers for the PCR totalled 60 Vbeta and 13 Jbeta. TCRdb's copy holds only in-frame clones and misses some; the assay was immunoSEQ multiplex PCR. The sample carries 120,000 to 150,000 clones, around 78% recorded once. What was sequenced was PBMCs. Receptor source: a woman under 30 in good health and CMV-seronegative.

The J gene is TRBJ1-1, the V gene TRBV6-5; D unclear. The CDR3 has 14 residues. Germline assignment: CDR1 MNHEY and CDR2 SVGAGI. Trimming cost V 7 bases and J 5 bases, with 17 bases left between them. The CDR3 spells CASTPAGDFTEAFF. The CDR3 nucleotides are TGTGCCAGCACCCCGGCGGGTGACTTTACTGAAGCTTTCTTT.

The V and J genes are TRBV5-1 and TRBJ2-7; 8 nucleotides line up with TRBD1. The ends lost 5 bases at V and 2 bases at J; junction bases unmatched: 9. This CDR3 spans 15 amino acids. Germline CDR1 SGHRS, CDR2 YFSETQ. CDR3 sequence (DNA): TGCGCCAGCAGGTCATTCGGACAGGGTACCTACGAGCAGTACTTC. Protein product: CASRSFGQGTYEQYF.

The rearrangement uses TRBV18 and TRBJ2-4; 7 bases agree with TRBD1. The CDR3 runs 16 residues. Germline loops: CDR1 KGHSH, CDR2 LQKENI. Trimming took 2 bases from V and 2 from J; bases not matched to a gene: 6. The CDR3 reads CASSPFGTATKNIQYF. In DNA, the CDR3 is TGTGCCAGCTCACCATTTGGGACAGCCACCAAAAACATTCAGTACTTC.

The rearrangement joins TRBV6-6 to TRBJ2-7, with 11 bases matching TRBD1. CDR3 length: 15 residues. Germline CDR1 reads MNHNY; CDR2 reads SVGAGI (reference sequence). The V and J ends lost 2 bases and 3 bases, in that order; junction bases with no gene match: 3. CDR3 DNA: TGTGCCAGCAGTTACGGGACAGGGGGATTCTACGAGCAGTACTTC. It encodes CASSYGTGGFYEQYF.

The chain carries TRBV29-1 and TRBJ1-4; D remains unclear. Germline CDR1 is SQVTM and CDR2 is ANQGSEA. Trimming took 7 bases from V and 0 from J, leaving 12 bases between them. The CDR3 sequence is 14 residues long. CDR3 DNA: TGCAGCGCCCAGGCAGCTACAACTAATGAAAAACTGTTTTTT. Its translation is CSAQAATTNEKLFF.

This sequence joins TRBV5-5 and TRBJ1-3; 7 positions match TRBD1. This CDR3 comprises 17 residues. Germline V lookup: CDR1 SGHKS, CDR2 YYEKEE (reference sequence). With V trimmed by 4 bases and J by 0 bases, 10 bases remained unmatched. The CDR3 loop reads CASSRSGTVSSGNTIYF. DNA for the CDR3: TGTGCCAGCAGCAGATCCGGGACAGTAAGCTCTGGAAACACCATATATTTT.

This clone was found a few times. This CDR3 is CAWSGGGRYGYTF. CDR3 coding DNA: TGTGCCTGGAGTGGGGGGGGTCGCTATGGCTACACCTTC. The J gene is TRBJ1-2, the V gene TRBV30; D possibly corresponds to TRBD1 (5 bases). This CDR3 comprises 13 residues. Trimming stripped 1 base from V and 4 bases from J, with 10 bases between. Germline values: CDR1 GTSNPN, CDR2 SVGIG (reference sequence).

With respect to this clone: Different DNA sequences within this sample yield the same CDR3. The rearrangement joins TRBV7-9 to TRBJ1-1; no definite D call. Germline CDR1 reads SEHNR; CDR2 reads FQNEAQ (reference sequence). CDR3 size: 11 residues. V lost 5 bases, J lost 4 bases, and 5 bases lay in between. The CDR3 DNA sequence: TGTGCCAGCAGCCCTAGCACTGAAGCTTTCTTT. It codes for CASSPSTEAFF. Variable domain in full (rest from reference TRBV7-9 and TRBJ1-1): DTGVSQNPRHKITKRGQNVTFRCDPISEHNRLYWYRQTLGQGPEFLTYFQNEAQLEKSRLLSDRFSAERPKGSFSTLEIQRTEQGDSAMYLCASSPSTEAFFGQGTRLTVV.

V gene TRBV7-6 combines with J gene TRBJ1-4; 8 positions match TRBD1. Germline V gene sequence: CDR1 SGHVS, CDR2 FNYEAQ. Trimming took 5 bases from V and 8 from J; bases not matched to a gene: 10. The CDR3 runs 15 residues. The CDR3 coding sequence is TGTGCCAGCAGCGCCGGACAGGGAATAAACGAAAAACTGTTTTTT. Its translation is CASSAGQGINEKLFF.

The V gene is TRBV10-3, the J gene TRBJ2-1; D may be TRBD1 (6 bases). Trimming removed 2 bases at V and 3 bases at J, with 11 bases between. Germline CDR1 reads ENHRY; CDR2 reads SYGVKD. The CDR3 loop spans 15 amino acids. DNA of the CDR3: TGTGCCATCAGTGAGGGAACAGGGTACTACAATGAGCAGTTCTTC. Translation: CAISEGTGYYNEQFF.

As DNA, the CDR3 is TGTGCCAGCAGCTTTCCGGGAACCTCCCAAGAGACCCAGTACTTC. It specifies CASSFPGTSQETQYF. The chain employs TRBV4-2 and TRBJ2-5, with D possibly being TRBD2 (5 bases). The CDR3 runs to 15 residues. The V end was cut by 5 bases, the J end by 1 base, with 14 bases between. Germline CDR1 reads LGHNA; CDR2 reads YNFKEQ.

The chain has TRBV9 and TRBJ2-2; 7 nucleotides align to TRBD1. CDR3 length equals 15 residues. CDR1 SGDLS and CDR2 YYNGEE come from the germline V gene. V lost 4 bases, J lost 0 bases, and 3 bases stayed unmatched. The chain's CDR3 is CASSPGTANTGELFF. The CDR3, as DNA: TGTGCCAGCAGCCCCGGGACAGCGAACACCGGGGAGCTGTTTTTT.

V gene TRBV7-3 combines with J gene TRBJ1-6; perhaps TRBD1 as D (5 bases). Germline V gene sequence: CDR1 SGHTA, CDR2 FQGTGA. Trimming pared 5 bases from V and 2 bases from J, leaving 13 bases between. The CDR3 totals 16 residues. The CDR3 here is CASSLGTAAYNSPLHF. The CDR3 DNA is TGTGCCAGCAGCCTGGGGACTGCCGCCTATAATTCACCCCTCCACTTT.

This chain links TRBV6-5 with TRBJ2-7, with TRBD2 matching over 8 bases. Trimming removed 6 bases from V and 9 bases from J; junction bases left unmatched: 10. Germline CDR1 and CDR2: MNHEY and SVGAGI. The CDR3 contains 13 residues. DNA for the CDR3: TGTGCCAGCAGCCTACGGGAGGGCCTAGGGCAGTACTTC. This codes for CASSLREGLGQYF.